A single sample gave rise to the 29 T cell receptor beta chains below, sequenced in a study of T cell responses to AZD1222 COVID-19 vaccine. This table comes from immunoSEQ multiplex PCR, and its TCRdb copy is limited to in-frame clones, with some not included. The sample lists approximately 180,000 clones; just over 90% were seen once. The sequencing here drew on peripheral blood, taken on day 0 of AZD1222 vaccination. Source of these receptors: an adult in good health.

The gene calls are TRBV5-1 and TRBJ1-4, with D perhaps matching TRBD1 (5 bases). From germline, CDR1 is SGHRS and CDR2 YFSETQ. Trimming stripped 2 bases from V and 0 bases from J, with 8 bases between. The CDR3 is 15 residues long. This chain's CDR3 is CASSLAGPTNEKLFF. The CDR3 DNA reads as TGCGCCAGCAGCTTAGCAGGGCCAACTAATGAAAAACTGTTTTTT.

The sample holds a few counts of this clone. CDR3: CASSLQLALVYEQYF. The CDR3 nucleotides read TGTGCCAGCAGTTTACAGCTAGCCCTCGTCTACGAGCAGTACTTC. This chain connects TRBV27 to TRBJ2-7, with D possibly TRBD2 on 5 matching bases. The CDR3 contains 15 residues. The V gene's germline CDR1 is MNHEY and CDR2 SMNVEV (reference sequence). Between the trimmed V and J ends, which lost 2 bases and 3 bases, there was a span of 14 bases.

This chain connects TRBV19 to TRBJ1-1, with 7 positions matching TRBD1. The CDR3 contains 15 residues. J gave up 4 bases and V 4 bases, and 9 bases lay outside the gene matches. CDR1 LNHDA and CDR2 SQIVND come from the germline V gene (reference sequence). The CDR3 nucleotides read TGTGCCAGTAGTACCCGACAGGGATTGCGCACTGAAGCTTTCTTT. This translates into CASSTRQGLRTEAFF.

The CDR3 DNA is TGTGCCAGCAGCGTAAGTCCGACAGGCAATCAGCCCCAGCATTTT. This codes for CASSVSPTGNQPQHF. The V call is TRBV9, the J call TRBJ1-5; perhaps TRBD1 as D (5 bases). Trimming removed 1 base at V and 2 bases at J, with 10 bases between. Germline V gene data show CDR1 as SGDLS and CDR2 as YYNGEE. The CDR3 spans 15 residues.

V is TRBV6-1 and J is TRBJ2-5; D gene unclear. V dropped 3 bases and J dropped 4 bases, with 12 bases sitting between them. CDR3 length: 14 residues. Germline-derived CDR1 and CDR2 are MNHNS and SASEGT. CDR3 protein: CASSDATSGETQYF. CDR3 coding DNA: TGTGCCAGCAGTGACGCCACGTCGGGAGAGACCCAGTACTTC.

About this clone itself: This same CDR3 is encoded by further DNA sequences in the sample. The CDR3 DNA follows: TGTGCCAGCAGCTTGCGTGGGGAAGAGACCCAGTACTTC. Residues: CASSLRGEETQYF. The chain employs TRBV5-6 and TRBJ2-5; no firm D call. V was trimmed by 1 base and J by 3 bases, leaving 7 bases between them. CDR1 SGHDT and CDR2 YYEEEE come from the germline V gene. The CDR3 is made up of 13 amino acids.

This clone was seen once. The chain combines TRBV10-3 with TRBJ2-7; 11 bases map to TRBD1. Germline trimming cut 10 bases from V and 5 bases from J; bases unmatched to any gene: 10. The germline gives CDR1 ENHRY, CDR2 SYGVKD. The CDR3 is made up of 14 amino acids. This chain's CDR3 is CATGRDRGVNEQYF. CDR3 DNA sequence: TGTGCCACAGGCAGGGACAGGGGGGTAAACGAGCAGTACTTC.

The genes are TRBV25-1 and TRBJ2-7; 10 positions match TRBD1. CDR1 and CDR2 from the germline V gene are MGHDK and SYGVNS. V gave up 4 bases and J gave up 6 bases; unmatched junction bases: 9. The CDR3 length is 15 residues. In DNA form, the CDR3 reads TGTGCCAGCAGTGGAACCCGGGACAGGGGTGGCGAGCAGTACTTC. This translates into CASSGTRDRGGEQYF.

This clone was seen only once. The chain employs TRBV7-2 and TRBJ1-1, with TRBD1 matching 8 bases. The germline gives CDR1 SGHTA, CDR2 FQGNSA. CDR3 length: 15 amino acids. V shed 5 bases and J 1 base; nucleotides not matched to a gene: 6. The CDR3 loop is CASSATGQGNTEAFF. CDR3 nucleotide sequence: TGTGCCAGCAGCGCCACCGGACAGGGGAACACTGAAGCTTTCTTT.

This sequence joins TRBV19 and TRBJ2-4; TRBD2 agrees at 8 bases. Germline V gene data show CDR1 as LNHDA and CDR2 as SQIVND (reference sequence). J gave up 1 base and V 7 bases, and 18 bases lay outside the gene matches. CDR3 length: 19 amino acids. The CDR3 sequence: CASIPIRRGAGRAKNIQYF. CDR3 in DNA: TGTGCCAGTATCCCCATAAGGCGGGGGGCCGGTCGGGCCAAAAACATTCAGTACTTC.

This clone was recorded a few times. This chain uses TRBV7-2 with TRBJ1-2; TRBD1 agrees at 9 bases. Looked up from germline, CDR1 is SGHTA and CDR2 is FQGNSA. The CDR3 is made up of 15 amino acids. V was clipped by 4 bases and J by 8 bases; unmatched bases: 11. The CDR3 DNA reads TGTGCCAGCAGCTCTACGGGACAGGGCCTTGCCGGCTACACCTTC. It yields the protein CASSSTGQGLAGYTF. Full variable domain (rest looked up from reference TRBV7-2 and TRBJ1-2): GAGVSQSPSNKVTEKGKDVELRCDPISGHTALYWYRQSLGQGLEFLIYFQGNSAPDKSGLPSDRFSAERTGGSVSTLTIQRTQQEDSAVYLCASSSTGQGLAGYTFGSGTRLTVV.

Within the sample, this clone is medium-sized. This chain links TRBV9 with TRBJ2-2, with 7 positions matching TRBD1. CDR3 length equals 16 residues. Losses at the gene ends were 3 bases for V and 2 bases for J; bases not matched to a gene: 7. Per germline, CDR1 SGDLS and CDR2 YYNGEE. The CDR3 loop is CASSGPGQINTGELFF. CDR3 bases: TGTGCCAGCAGCGGTCCGGGACAGATAAACACCGGGGAGCTGTTTTTT.

Turning to this clone: Other nucleotide sequences in the sample specify the same CDR3. The chain uses TRBV12-3 or TRBV12-4 and TRBJ1-5; unclear D gene. The CDR3 has 13 residues. V gave up 2 bases and J gave up 4 bases, with 6 bases separating them. CDR3 amino acids: CASSLTQNQPQHF. CDR3 bases: TGTGCCAGCAGTTTAACCCAAAATCAGCCCCAGCATTTT.

The chain links TRBV19 to TRBJ2-7; D is ambiguous. Germline V gene data show CDR1 as LNHDA and CDR2 as SQIVND (reference sequence). The CDR3 has 13 residues. V lost 0 bases to trimming and J lost 2 bases, with 5 bases between them. This CDR3 reads CASSIEQPYEQYF. The CDR3 DNA is TGTGCCAGTAGTATAGAGCAGCCCTACGAGCAGTACTTC. The entire variable domain, with the rest obtained from reference TRBV19 and TRBJ2-7, is as follows: DGGITQSPKYLFRKEGQNVTLSCEQNLNHDAMYWYRQDPGQGLRLIYYSQIVNDFQKGDIAEGYSVSREKKESFPLTVTSAQKNPTAFYLCASSIEQPYEQYFGPGTRLTVT.

The sample holds a few counts of this clone. V usage is TRBV2 and J usage is TRBJ2-3; no reliable D call. Germline CDR1 and CDR2: SNHLY and FYNNEI. V lost 8 bases and J 0 bases, leaving 12 bases between the germline ends. The CDR3 covers 14 residues. The CDR3: CASGLYKSTDTQYF. In nucleotides, the CDR3 is TGTGCCAGCGGTTTGTACAAAAGCACAGATACGCAGTATTTT.

The rearrangement uses TRBV2 and TRBJ1-6, with 7 bases aligning to TRBD1. Trimming cost V 8 bases and J 3 bases; bases outside gene matches: 10. The CDR3 contains 16 residues. CDR1 and CDR2 from the germline V gene are SNHLY and FYNNEI. The CDR3 coding sequence is TGTGCCAGCGTGGGAGACAGGGCCAACTATAATTCACCCCTCCACTTT. Translating it yields CASVGDRANYNSPLHF. Full variable domain (rest looked up from reference TRBV2 and TRBJ1-6): EPEVTQTPSHQVTQMGQEVILRCVPISNHLYFYWYRQILGQKVEFLVSFYNNEISEKSEIFDDQFSVERPDGSNFTLKIRSTKLEDSAMYFCASVGDRANYNSPLHFGNGTRLTVT.

V is TRBV19 and J is TRBJ2-5; 7 bases are shared with TRBD1. V lost 1 base and J lost 5; bases outside the gene matches: 7. The germline CDR1 and CDR2 sequences are LNHDA and SQIVND (reference sequence). The length of the CDR3 is 15 residues. The CDR3 nucleotides are TGTGCCAGTAGTATAGGGGGGACAGTAAAGGAGACCCAGTACTTC. It encodes CASSIGGTVKETQYF.

The rearrangement uses TRBV13 and TRBJ1-2; 8 bases line up with TRBD1. Germline V lookup: CDR1 PRHDT, CDR2 FYEKMQ (reference sequence). This CDR3 is built from 16 residues. With V trimmed by 2 bases and J by 6 bases, 11 bases remained unmatched. CDR3 nucleotides: TGTGCCAGCAGCTTATCCCCCGGGACAGGCCGCCATGGCTACACCTTC. Translated: CASSLSPGTGRHGYTF.

The chain links TRBV7-2 to TRBJ1-5, with a weak D call TRBD1 (6 bases). The ends were cut back, 5 bases at V and 0 bases at J, with 11 bases in the middle. Germline values: CDR1 SGHTA, CDR2 FQGNSA. The CDR3 runs to 15 residues. The CDR3: CASSPGQNSNQPQHF. Written as DNA, the CDR3 is TGTGCCAGCAGCCCAGGACAGAATAGCAATCAGCCCCAGCATTTT.

The chain carries TRBV27 and TRBJ2-7; unclear D gene. V lost 2 bases and J 4 bases, leaving 9 bases between the germline ends. CDR1 is MNHEY and CDR2 is SMNVEV in the germline V gene (reference sequence). This CDR3 has 13 amino acids. CDR3 coding DNA: TGTGCCAGCAGTTTACGGCTGGGTTACGAGCAGTACTTC. As protein: CASSLRLGYEQYF.

The chain recombines TRBV14 with TRBJ1-2, with TRBD1 as a possible D gene (5 bases). The CDR3 loop spans 16 amino acids. Germline lookup yields CDR1 SGHDN and CDR2 FVKESK. The V gene lost 0 bases and the J gene lost 3 bases, with 14 bases spanning the gap. The CDR3: CASSQDLGREDYGYTF. In DNA, the CDR3 is TGTGCCAGCAGCCAAGATCTAGGCAGGGAGGACTATGGCTACACCTTC.

The chain has TRBV9 and TRBJ2-3; 10 bases are a match to TRBD2. CDR1 SGDLS and CDR2 YYNGEE come from the germline V gene. V was pared by 3 bases and J by 2 bases, with 9 bases of the junction left unmatched. This CDR3 has 17 amino acids. In DNA form, the CDR3 reads TGTGCCAGCAGCGATAACCTAGCGGGGGCCGTCACAGATACGCAGTATTTT. Its translation is CASSDNLAGAVTDTQYF.

This sequence joins TRBV27 and TRBJ1-3; no firm D call. V was cut by 11 bases and J by 0 bases, with 14 bases left in between. Germline values: CDR1 MNHEY, CDR2 SMNVEV (reference sequence). There are 14 residues in the CDR3. DNA for the CDR3: TGTGCCTCCCAGGCCCGGTTCTCTGGAAACACCATATATTTT. This encodes CASQARFSGNTIYF.

J is TRBJ1-2 and V is TRBV7-9, with D hard to call. Germline V CDR1 and CDR2: SEHNR, FQNEAQ (reference sequence). V gave up 1 base and J gave up 4 bases, with 7 bases separating them. The CDR3 contains 13 residues. CDR3 in amino acids: CASSLVMGYGYTF. In nucleotides, the CDR3 is TGTGCCAGCAGCTTAGTTATGGGCTATGGCTACACCTTC.

The CDR3 region has the DNA TGTGCCATCAGTGAGGGTGGGCTGAGCTATGGCTACACCTTC. Amino acid sequence: CAISEGGLSYGYTF. The gene calls are TRBV10-3 and TRBJ1-2; no reliable D call. Germline V gene sequence: CDR1 ENHRY, CDR2 SYGVKD. CDR3 length: 14 amino acids. The V gene lost 2 bases and the J gene lost 4 bases, with 11 bases spanning the gap.

The chain uses TRBV3-1 (or the pseudogene TRBV3-2) and TRBJ2-3; D ambiguous. The V and J ends lost 1 base and 7 bases respectively, with 9 bases between them. Germline-derived CDR1 and CDR2 are LGHDT and YNNKEL (reference sequence). This CDR3 spans 13 amino acids. In DNA form, the CDR3 reads TGTGCCAGCAGCCAAGGCGCCGTAAATACGCAGTATTTT. Translation gives CASSQGAVNTQYF.

The CDR3 region has the DNA TGTGCCAGCAGCCCGGCCCCGGCGGGCCGGGGAGAGACCCAGTACTTC. This codes for CASSPAPAGRGETQYF. The chain combines TRBV9 with TRBJ2-5, with D possibly being TRBD2 (5 bases). The CDR3 has 16 residues. V dropped 4 bases and J dropped 4 bases, with 20 bases sitting between them. Per germline, CDR1 SGDLS and CDR2 YYNGEE.

This clone has only a few counts. The chain carries TRBV9 and TRBJ1-4, with a tentative D call TRBD1 (5 bases). Deletions cut 5 bases from V and 3 bases from J, with 14 bases between. CDR3 size: 15 residues. CDR1 and CDR2 from the germline V gene are SGDLS and YYNGEE. The CDR3 sequence: CASSLSGSSNEKLFF. DNA of the CDR3: TGTGCCAGCAGTCTCTCAGGGTCCTCTAATGAAAAACTGTTTTTT.

The genes are TRBV20-1 and TRBJ1-4; D ambiguous. V lost 3 bases to trimming and J lost 0 bases, with 11 bases between them. Germline V gives CDR1 DFQATT, CDR2 SNEGSKA (reference sequence). The CDR3 is 15 amino acids. CDR3 loop: CSASWARTTNEKLFF. CDR3 DNA sequence: TGCAGTGCTAGTTGGGCCCGAACAACTAATGAAAAACTGTTTTTT.